The entry that follows covers one T cell receptor beta chain sequence. This record comes from a study of blood T cell repertoires in COVID-19. Generated by immunoSEQ multiplex PCR, the TCRdb table keeps only in-frame clones and is missing some. The sample shows 150,000 to 200,000 clones, roughly 87% of them seen only once. Between the trimmed V and J ends, which lost 5 bases and 0 bases, there was a span of 13 bases. The CDR3 totals 15 residues. Germline CDR1 and CDR2: SNHLY and FYNNEI. Source material: PBMCs or T cells enriched from blood (not recorded which). The chain recombines TRBV2 with TRBJ1-1; possibly TRBD1 for D (6 bases). The sequence was obtained from a woman in her thirties who had recovered from COVID-19. The CDR3 coding sequence is TGTGCCAGCAGTTCCCAGGCAGGGGTGAACACTGAAGCTTTCTTT. It is translated as CASSSQAGVNTEAFF.